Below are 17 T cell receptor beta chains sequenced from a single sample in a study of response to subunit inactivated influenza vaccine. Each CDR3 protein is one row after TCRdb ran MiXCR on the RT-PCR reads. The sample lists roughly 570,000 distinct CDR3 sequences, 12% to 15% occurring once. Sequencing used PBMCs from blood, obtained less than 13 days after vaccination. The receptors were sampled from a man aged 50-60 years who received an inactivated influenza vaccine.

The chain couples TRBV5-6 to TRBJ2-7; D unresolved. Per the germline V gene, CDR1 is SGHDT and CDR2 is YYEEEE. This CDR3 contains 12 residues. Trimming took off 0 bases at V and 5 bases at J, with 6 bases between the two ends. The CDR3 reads CASSLGRHEQYF. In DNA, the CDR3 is TGTGCCAGCAGCTTGGGTCGCCACGAGCAGTACTTC.

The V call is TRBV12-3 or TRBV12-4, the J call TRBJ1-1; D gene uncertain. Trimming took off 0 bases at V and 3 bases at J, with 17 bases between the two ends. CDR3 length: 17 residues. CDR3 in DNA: TGTGCCAGCAGTTTAGCGCTAAGTCTCGCCGGGGACACTGAAGCTTTCTTT. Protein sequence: CASSLALSLAGDTEAFF.

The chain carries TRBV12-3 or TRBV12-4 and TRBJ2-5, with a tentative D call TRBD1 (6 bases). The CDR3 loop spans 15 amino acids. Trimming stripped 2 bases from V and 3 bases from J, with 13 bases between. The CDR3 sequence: CASSLQGTVKETQYF. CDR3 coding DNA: TGTGCCAGCAGTTTACAGGGGACGGTAAAAGAGACCCAGTACTTC.

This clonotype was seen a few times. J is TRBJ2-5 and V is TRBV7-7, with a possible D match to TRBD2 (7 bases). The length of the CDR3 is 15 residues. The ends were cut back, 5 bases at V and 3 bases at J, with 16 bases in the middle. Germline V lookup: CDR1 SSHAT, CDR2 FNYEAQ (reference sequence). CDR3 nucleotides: TGTGCCAGCAGCCGGGGGCTAGCGGATGAAGAGACCCAGTACTTC. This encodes CASSRGLADEETQYF.

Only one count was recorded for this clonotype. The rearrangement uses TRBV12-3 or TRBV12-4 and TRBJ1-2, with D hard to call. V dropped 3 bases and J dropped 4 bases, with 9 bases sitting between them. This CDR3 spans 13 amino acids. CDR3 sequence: CASSLAQIYGYTF. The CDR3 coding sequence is TGTGCCAGCAGTTTGGCACAGATCTATGGCTACACCTTC.

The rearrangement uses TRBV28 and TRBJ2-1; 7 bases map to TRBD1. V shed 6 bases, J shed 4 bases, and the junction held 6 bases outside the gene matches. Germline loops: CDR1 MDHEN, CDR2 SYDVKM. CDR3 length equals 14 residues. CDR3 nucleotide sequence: TGTGCCAGCAGAGAGGGGGCACCTTACAATGAGCAGTTCTTC. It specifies CASREGAPYNEQFF.

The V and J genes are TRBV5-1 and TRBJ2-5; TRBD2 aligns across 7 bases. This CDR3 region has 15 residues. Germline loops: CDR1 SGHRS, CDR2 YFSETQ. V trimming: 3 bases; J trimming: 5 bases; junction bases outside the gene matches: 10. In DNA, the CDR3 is TGCGCCAGCAGCTGGGAGGGCTCGCCCGCGGAGACCCAGTACTTC. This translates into CASSWEGSPAETQYF.

The CDR3 sequence is CASTSPGSEETQYF. CDR3 coding DNA: TGTGCCAGTACATCGCCAGGGTCCGAGGAGACCCAGTACTTC. This chain links TRBV28 with TRBJ2-5, with TRBD1 as a possible D gene (5 bases). Deletions cut 9 bases from V and 5 bases from J, with 19 bases between. The CDR3 runs 14 residues. Germline CDR1 and CDR2: MDHEN and SYDVKM.

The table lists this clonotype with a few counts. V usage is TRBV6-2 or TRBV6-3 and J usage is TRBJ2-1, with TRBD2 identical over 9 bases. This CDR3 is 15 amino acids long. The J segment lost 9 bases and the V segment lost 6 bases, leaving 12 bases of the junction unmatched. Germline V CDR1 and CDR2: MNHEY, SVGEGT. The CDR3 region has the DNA TGTGCCAGCAGCAGTAGCGGGAGTCAGAGGGGTGAGCAGTTCTTC. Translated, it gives CASSSSGSQRGEQFF.

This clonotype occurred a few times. This CDR3 reads CASSPSARRLGSEQYF. CDR3 DNA: TGTGCCAGCAGCCCTTCCGCTAGGCGGCTGGGGTCCGAGCAGTACTTC. The chain has TRBV7-2 and TRBJ2-7, with D uncertain. The ends were cut back, 5 bases at V and 6 bases at J, with 23 bases in the middle. Germline CDR1 is SGHTA and CDR2 is FQGNSA. The CDR3 spans 16 residues. Full variable domain (remainder filled in from reference TRBV7-2 and TRBJ2-7): GAGVSQSPSNKVTEKGKDVELRCDPISGHTALYWYRQSLGQGLEFLIYFQGNSAPDKSGLPSDRFSAERTGGSVSTLTIQRTQQEDSAVYLCASSPSARRLGSEQYFGPGTRLTVT.

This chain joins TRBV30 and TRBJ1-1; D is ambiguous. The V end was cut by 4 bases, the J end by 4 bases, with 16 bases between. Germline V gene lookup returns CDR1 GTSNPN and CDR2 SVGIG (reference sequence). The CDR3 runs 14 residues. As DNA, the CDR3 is TGTGCCTGGACCCTTGGACTGAGTGGCACTGAAGCTTTCTTT. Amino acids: CAWTLGLSGTEAFF.

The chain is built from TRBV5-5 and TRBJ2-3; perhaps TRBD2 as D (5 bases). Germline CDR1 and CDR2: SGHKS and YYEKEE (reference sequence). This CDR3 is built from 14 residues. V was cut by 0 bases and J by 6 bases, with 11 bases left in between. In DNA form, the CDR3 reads TGTGCCAGCAGCTTGGCGGTCGGGAAGGATACGCAGTATTTT. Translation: CASSLAVGKDTQYF. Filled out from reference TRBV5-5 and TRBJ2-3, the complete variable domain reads DAGVTQSPTHLIKTRGQQVTLRCSPISGHKSVSWYQQVLGQGPQFIFQYYEKEERGRGNFPDRFSARQFPNYSSELNVNALLLGDSALYLCASSLAVGKDTQYFGPGTRLTVL.

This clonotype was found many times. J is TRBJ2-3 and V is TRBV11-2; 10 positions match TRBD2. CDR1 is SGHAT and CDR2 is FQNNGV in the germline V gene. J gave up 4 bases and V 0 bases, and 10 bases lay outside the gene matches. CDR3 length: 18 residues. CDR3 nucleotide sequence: TGTGCCAGCAGCTTAGATACCCTAGCGGGAGATAGCGCAGATACGCAGTATTTT. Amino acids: CASSLDTLAGDSADTQYF.

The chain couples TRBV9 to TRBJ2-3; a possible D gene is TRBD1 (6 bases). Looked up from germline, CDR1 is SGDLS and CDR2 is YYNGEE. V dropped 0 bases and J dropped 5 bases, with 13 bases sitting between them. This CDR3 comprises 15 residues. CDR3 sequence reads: CASSVDDRPLDTQYF. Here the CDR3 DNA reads TGTGCCAGCAGCGTAGACGACAGGCCTTTAGATACGCAGTATTTT.

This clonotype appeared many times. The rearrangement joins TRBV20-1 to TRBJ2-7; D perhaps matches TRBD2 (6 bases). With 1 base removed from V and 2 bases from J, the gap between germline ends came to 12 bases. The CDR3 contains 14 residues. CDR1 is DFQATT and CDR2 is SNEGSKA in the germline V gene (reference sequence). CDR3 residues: CSARGRLVAYEQYF. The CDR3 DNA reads TGCAGTGCTAGAGGAAGACTAGTTGCCTACGAGCAGTACTTC.

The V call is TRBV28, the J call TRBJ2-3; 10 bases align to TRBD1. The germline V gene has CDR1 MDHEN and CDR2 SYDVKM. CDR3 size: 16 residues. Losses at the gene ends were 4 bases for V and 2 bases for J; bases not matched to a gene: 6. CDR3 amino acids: CASSSQGQGDTDTQYF. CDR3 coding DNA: TGTGCCAGCAGTTCGCAAGGACAGGGGGACACAGATACGCAGTATTTT.

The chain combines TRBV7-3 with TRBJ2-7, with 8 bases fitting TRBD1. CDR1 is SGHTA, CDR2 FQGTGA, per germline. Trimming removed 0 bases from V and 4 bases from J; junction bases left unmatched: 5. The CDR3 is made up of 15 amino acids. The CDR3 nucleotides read TGTGCCAGCAGCTTAACGTCAGGGGGCCGGTACGAGCAGTACTTC. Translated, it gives CASSLTSGGRYEQYF.